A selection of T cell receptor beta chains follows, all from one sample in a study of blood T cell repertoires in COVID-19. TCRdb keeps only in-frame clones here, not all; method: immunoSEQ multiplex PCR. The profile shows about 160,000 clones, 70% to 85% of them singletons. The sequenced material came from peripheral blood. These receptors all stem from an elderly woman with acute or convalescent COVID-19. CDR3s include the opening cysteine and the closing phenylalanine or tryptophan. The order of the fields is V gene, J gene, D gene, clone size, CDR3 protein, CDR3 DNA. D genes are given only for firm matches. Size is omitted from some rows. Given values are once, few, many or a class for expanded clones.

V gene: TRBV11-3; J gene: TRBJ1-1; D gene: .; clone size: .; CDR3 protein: CASSFQGNTEAFF; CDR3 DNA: TGTGCCAGCAGCTTCCAGGGTAATACTGAAGCTTTCTTT
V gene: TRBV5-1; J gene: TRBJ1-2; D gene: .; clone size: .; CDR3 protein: CASSITGNPSVFDGYTF; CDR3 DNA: TGCGCCAGCAGCATTACAGGGAATCCCTCGGTTTTCGATGGCTACACCTTC
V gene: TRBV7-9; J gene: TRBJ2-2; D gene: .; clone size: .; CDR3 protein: CASSPTGNTGELFF; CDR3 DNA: TGTGCCAGCAGCCCGACAGGGAACACCGGGGAGCTGTTTTTT
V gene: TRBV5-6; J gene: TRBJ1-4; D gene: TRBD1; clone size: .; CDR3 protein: CASSDPGQGNEKLFF; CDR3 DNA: TGTGCCAGCAGCGACCCGGGACAGGGTAATGAAAAACTGTTTTTT
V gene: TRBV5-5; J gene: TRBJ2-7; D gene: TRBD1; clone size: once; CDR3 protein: CASSPGTASSYEQYF; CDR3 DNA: TGTGCCAGCAGCCCGGGGACAGCTAGCTCCTACGAGCAGTACTTC
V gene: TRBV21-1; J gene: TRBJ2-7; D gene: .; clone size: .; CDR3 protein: CASSKYGQGYEQYF; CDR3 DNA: TGTGCCAGCAGCAAATACGGACAGGGGTACGAGCAGTACTTC
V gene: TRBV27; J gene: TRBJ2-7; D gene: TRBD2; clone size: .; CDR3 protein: CASSLSGTSGNLRQEQYF; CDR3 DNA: TGTGCCAGCAGTTTATCAGGGACTAGCGGGAACCTGAGACAAGAGCAGTACTTC
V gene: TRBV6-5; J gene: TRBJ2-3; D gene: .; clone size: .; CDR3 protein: CASSYSEGPRPDTQYF; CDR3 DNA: TGTGCCAGCAGTTACTCGGAGGGCCCACGACCAGATACGCAGTATTTT
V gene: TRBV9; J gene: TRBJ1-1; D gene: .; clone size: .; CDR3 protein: CASSGPMNTEAFF; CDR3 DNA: TGTGCCAGCAGCGGCCCTATGAACACTGAAGCTTTCTTT
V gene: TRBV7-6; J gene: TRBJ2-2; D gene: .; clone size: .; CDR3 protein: CASSLDHTGFGANTGELFF; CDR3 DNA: TGTGCCAGCAGCTTAGATCATACGGGTTTTGGTGCGAACACCGGGGAGCTGTTTTTT
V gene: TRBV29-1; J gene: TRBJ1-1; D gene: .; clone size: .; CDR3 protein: CSVVVRAGVAEAFF; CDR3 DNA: TGCAGCGTCGTGGTGAGGGCGGGAGTCGCTGAAGCTTTCTTT
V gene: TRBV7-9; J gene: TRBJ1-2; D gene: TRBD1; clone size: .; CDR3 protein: CASPTGDGYTF; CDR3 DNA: TGTGCCAGCCCCACAGGGGATGGCTACACCTTC
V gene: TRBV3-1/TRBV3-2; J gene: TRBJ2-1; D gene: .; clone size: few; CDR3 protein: CASSQVFTGQFF; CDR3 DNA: TGTGCCAGCAGCCAAGTATTCACAGGGCAGTTCTTC
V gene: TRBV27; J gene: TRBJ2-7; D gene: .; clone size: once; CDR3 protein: CASSYGQSYEQYF; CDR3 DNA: TGTGCCAGCAGCTACGGACAAAGCTACGAGCAGTACTTC
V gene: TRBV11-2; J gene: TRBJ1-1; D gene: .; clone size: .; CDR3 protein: CASSPPGRDEAFF; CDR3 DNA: TGTGCCAGCAGCCCCCCGGGGAGGGACGAAGCTTTCTTT
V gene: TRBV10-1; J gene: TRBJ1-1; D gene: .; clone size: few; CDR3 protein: CASSGEGADTEAFF; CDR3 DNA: TGCGCCAGCAGTGGAGAGGGCGCGGACACTGAAGCTTTCTTT
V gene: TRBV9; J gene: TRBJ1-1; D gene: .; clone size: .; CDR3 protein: CASSALDWNTEAFF; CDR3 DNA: TGTGCCAGCAGCGCATTGGACTGGAACACTGAAGCTTTCTTT
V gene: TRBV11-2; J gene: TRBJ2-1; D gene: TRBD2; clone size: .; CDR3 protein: CASSLDPGTSGNNEQFF; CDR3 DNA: TGTGCCAGCAGCTTAGATCCAGGGACTAGCGGCAACAATGAGCAGTTCTTC
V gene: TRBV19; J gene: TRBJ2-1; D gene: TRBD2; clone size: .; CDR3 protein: CASSIAGGISAYNEQFF; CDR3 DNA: TGTGCCAGTAGTATAGCGGGAGGGATCAGCGCTTACAATGAGCAGTTCTTC
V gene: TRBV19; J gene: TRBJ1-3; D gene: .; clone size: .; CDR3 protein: CASSIVPTVSGNTIYF; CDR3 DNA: TGTGCCAGTAGTATAGTCCCAACAGTTTCTGGAAACACCATATATTTT
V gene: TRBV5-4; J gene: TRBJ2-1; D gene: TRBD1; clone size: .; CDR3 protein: CASSARQGAGEQFF; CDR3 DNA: TGTGCCAGCAGCGCGCGACAGGGGGCGGGGGAGCAGTTCTTC
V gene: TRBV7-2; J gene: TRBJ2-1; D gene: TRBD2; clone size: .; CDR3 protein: CASSRTSGQYNEQFF; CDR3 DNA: TGTGCCAGCAGTAGGACTAGCGGACAATACAATGAGCAGTTCTTC
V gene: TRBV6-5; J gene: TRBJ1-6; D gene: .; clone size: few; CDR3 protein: CASSYVSRGRDSPLHF; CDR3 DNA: TGTGCCAGCAGTTACGTAAGCAGGGGCCGGGATTCACCCCTCCACTTT
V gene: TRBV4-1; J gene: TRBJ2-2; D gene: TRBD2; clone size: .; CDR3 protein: CASSPGLAGVIATGELFF; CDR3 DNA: TGCGCCAGCAGCCCGGGACTAGCGGGAGTAATTGCCACCGGGGAGCTGTTTTTT
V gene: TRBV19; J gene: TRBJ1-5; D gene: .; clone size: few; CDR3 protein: CASSIAPGSNQPQHF; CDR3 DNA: TGTGCCAGTAGTATAGCCCCAGGGTCCAATCAGCCCCAGCATTTT
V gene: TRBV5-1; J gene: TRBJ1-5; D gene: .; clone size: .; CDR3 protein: CASSLDTGGGQPQHF; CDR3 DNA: TGCGCCAGCAGCTTGGATACGGGGGGCGGGCAGCCCCAGCATTTT
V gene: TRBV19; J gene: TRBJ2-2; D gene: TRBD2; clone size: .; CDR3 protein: CASSTEGGRGTGELFF; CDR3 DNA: TGTGCCAGTAGTACTGAGGGCGGGAGAGGGACCGGGGAGCTGTTTTTT
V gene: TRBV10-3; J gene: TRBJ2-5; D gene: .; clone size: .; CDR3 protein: CAISESRRQGGTQYF; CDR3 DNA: TGTGCCATCAGTGAGTCGAGACGGCAGGGTGGGACCCAGTACTTC
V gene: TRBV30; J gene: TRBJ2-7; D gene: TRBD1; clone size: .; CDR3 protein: CAWSTSWTGDEQYF; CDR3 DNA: TGTGCCTGGAGTACGTCTTGGACAGGGGACGAGCAGTACTTC
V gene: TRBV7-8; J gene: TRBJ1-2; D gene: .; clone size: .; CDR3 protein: CASSLGQYGYTF; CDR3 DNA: TGTGCCAGCAGCTTAGGACAGTATGGCTACACCTTC
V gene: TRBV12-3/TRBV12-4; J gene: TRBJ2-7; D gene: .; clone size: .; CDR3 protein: CASSLGASYEQYF; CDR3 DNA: TGTGCCAGCAGTTTAGGCGCGTCCTACGAGCAGTACTTC
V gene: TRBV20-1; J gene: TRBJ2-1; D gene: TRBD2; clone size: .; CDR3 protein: CSASSREGPGEQFF; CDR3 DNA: TGCAGTGCTAGTTCCCGGGAGGGTCCAGGTGAGCAGTTCTTC
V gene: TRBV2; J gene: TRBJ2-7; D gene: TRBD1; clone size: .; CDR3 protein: CATRDRTSYEQYF; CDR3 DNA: TGTGCCACCCGGGACAGGACCTCCTACGAGCAGTACTTC
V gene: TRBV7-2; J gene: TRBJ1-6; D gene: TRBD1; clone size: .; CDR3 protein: CASSSLTGGSYNSPLHF; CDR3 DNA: TGTGCCAGCAGCTCCCTGACAGGGGGTTCCTATAATTCACCCCTCCACTTT
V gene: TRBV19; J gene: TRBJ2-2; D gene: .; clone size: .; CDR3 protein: CASSKVQNAGELFF; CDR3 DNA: TGTGCCAGTAGTAAGGTACAGAACGCCGGGGAGCTGTTTTTT
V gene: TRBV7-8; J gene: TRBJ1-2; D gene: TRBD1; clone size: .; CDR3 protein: CASSETGSRNYGYTF; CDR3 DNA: TGTGCCAGCAGCGAGACAGGGAGTAGGAACTATGGCTACACCTTC
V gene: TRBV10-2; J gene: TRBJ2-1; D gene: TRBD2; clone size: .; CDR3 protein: CASSAGAGGINEQFF; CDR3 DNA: TGCGCCAGCAGTGCAGGTGCGGGAGGCATCAATGAGCAGTTCTTC
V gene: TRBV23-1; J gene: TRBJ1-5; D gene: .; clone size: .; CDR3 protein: CASRRLTNQPQHF; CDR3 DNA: TGCGCCAGCAGACGACTAACTAATCAGCCCCAGCATTTT
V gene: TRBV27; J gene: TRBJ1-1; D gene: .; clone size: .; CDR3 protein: CASRPMGRGRGTEAFF; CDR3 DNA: TGTGCCAGCAGACCGATGGGGAGGGGAAGAGGCACTGAAGCTTTCTTT
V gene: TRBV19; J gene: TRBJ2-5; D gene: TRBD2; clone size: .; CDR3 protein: CASSTLTEGGDQETQYF; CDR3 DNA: TGTGCCAGTAGTACGCTGACAGAGGGAGGGGACCAAGAGACCCAGTACTTC
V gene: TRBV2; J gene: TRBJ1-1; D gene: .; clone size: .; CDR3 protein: CASSEAGRVNTEAFF; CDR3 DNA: TGTGCCAGCAGTGAAGCAGGCAGGGTGAACACTGAAGCTTTCTTT
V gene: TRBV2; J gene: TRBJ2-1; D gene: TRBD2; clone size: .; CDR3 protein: CASSGRLGRGFF; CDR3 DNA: TGTGCCAGCTCCGGGAGGCTCGGAAGGGGGTTCTTC
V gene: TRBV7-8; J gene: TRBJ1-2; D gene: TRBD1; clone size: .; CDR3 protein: CASSLIGTGAPYGYTF; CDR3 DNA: TGTGCCAGCAGCTTAATAGGGACAGGGGCCCCCTATGGCTACACCTTC
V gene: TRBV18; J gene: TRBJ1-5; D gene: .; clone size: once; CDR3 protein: CASSPQGLSNQPQHF; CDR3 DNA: TGTGCCAGCTCACCGCAGGGGCTTAGCAATCAGCCCCAGCATTTT
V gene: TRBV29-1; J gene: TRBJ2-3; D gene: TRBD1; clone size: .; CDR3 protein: CSVENRGQADTQYF; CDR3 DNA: TGCAGCGTTGAGAACAGGGGGCAGGCAGATACGCAGTATTTT
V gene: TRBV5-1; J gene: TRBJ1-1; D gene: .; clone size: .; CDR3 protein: CASSSTDPGNTEAFF; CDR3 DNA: TGCGCCAGCAGCTCCACCGATCCAGGGAACACTGAAGCTTTCTTT
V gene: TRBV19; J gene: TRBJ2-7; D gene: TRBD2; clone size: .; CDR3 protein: CASSGGRVFDEQYF; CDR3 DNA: TGTGCCAGTAGTGGCGGGAGGGTCTTTGACGAGCAGTACTTC
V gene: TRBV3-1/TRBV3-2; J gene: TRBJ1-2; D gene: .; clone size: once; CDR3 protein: CASSQGVKSGYTF; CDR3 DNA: TGTGCCAGCAGCCAAGGAGTGAAAAGTGGCTACACCTTC
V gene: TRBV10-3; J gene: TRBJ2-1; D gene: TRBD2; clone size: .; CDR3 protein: CAMAAGAYNEQFF; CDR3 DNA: TGTGCCATGGCAGCGGGAGCTTACAATGAGCAGTTCTTC
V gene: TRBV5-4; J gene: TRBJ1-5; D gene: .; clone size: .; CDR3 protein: CASSQDGSPQHF; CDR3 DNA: TGTGCCAGCAGCCAGGATGGATCGCCCCAGCATTTT
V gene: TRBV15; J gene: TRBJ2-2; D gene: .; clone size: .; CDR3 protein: CATMDQRRDTGELFF; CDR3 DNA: TGTGCCACCATGGATCAGAGGCGGGACACCGGGGAGCTGTTTTTT
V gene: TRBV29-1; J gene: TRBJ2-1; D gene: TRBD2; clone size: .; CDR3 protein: CSVRLAGVVEQFF; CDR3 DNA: TGCAGCGTGAGACTAGCGGGAGTCGTTGAGCAGTTCTTC
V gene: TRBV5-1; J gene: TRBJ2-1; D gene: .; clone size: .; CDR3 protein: CASSSVAASYNEQFF; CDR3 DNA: TGCGCCAGCAGCTCGGTAGCGGCCTCCTACAATGAGCAGTTCTTC
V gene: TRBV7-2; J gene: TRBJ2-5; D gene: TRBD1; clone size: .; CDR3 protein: CASSYNRGKETQYF; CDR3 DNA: TGTGCCAGCAGCTATAACAGGGGGAAAGAGACCCAGTACTTC
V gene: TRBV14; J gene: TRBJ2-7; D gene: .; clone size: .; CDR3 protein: CASSQDPRVSSYEQYF; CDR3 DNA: TGTGCCAGCAGCCAAGACCCCAGGGTCAGCTCCTACGAGCAGTACTTC
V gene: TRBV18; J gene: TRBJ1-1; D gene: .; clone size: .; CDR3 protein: CASSPMRTEAFF; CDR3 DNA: TGTGCCAGCTCACCAATGAGAACTGAAGCTTTCTTT
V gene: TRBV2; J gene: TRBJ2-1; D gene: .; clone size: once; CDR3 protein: CASSLGIHEQFF; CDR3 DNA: TGTGCCAGCAGTCTCGGGATCCATGAGCAGTTCTTC
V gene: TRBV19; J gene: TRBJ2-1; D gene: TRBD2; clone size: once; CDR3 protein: CASTPWGREGNEQFF; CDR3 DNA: TGTGCCAGTACTCCCTGGGGGCGGGAGGGCAATGAGCAGTTCTTC
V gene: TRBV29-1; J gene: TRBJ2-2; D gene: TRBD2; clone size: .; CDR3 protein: CSVNSGRRTGELFF; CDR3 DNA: TGCAGCGTTAATAGCGGGAGGCGTACCGGGGAGCTGTTTTTT